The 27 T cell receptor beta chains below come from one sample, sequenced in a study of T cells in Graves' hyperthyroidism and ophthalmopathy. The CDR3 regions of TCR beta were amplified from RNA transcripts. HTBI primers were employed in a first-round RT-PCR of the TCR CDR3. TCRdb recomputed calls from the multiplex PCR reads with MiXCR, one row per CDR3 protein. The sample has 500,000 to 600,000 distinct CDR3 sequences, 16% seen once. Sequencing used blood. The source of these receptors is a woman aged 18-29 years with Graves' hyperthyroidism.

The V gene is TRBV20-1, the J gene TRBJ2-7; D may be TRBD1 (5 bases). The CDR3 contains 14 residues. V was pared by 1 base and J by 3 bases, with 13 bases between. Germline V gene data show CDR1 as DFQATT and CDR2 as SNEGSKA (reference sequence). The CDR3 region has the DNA TGCAGTGCTAGAGCCGACAGTGGTTTCTACGAGCAGTACTTC. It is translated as CSARADSGFYEQYF.

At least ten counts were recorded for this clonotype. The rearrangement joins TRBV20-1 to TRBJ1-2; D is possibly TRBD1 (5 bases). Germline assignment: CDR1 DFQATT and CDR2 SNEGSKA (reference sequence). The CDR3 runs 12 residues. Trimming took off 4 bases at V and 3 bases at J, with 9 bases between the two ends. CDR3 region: CSATRDYYGYTF. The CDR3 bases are TGCAGTGCTACCAGGGACTACTATGGCTACACCTTC.

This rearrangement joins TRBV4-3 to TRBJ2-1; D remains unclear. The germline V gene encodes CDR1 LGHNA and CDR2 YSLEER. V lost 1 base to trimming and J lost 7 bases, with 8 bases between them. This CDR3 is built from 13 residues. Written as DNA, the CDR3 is TGCGCCAGCAGCCAAGTCTTCCGGAATGAGCAGTTCTTC. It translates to CASSQVFRNEQFF.

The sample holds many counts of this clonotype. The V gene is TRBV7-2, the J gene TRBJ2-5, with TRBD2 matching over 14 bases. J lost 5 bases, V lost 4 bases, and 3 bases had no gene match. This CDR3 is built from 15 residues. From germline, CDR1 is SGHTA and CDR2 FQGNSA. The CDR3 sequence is CASSWGLAGEETQYF. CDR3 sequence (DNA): TGTGCCAGCAGCTGGGGACTAGCGGGGGAGGAGACCCAGTACTTC.

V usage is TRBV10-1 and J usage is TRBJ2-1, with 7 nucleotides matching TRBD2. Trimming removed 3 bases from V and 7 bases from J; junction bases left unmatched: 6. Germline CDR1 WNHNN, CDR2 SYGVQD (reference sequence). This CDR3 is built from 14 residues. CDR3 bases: TGCGCCAGCAGTGATAGGACTAGGTGGAATGAGCAGTTCTTC. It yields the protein CASSDRTRWNEQFF.

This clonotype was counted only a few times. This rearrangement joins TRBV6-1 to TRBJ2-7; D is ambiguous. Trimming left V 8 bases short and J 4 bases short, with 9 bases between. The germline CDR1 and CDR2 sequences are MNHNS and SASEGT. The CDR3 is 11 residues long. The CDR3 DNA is TGTGCCAGCGGACGTAGGTACGAGCAGTACTTC. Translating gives CASGRRYEQYF.

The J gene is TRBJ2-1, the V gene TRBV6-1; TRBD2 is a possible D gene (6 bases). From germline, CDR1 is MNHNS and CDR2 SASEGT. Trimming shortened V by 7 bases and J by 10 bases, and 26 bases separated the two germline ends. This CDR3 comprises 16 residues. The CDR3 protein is CASIPRLRGGVVEQFF. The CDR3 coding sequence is TGTGCCAGCATCCCCCGGTTGCGGGGTGGTGTGGTCGAGCAGTTCTTC.

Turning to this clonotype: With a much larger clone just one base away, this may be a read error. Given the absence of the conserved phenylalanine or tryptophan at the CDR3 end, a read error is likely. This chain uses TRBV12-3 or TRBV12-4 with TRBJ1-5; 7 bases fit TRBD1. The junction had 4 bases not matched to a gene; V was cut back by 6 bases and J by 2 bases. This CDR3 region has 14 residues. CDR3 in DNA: TGTGCCAGCAGCTACGGACAGGGCAATCAGCCCCAGCATTCT. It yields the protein CASSYGQGNQPQHS.

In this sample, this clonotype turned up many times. DNA for the CDR3: TGCGCCAGCAGCTCTGAGGACAGGGTCTACGAGCAGTACTTC. Residues: CASSSEDRVYEQYF. The chain recombines TRBV5-1 with TRBJ2-7; 8 bases map to TRBD1. CDR1 is SGHRS, CDR2 YFSETQ, per germline. After removal of 3 bases from V and 3 bases from J, the junction contained 5 bases not matched to a gene. The CDR3 is made up of 14 amino acids.

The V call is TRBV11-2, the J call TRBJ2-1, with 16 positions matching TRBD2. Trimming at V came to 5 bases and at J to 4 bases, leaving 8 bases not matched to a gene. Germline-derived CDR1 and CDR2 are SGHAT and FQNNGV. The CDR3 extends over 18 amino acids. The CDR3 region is CASSLGLAGGQSYNEQFF. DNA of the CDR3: TGTGCCAGCAGCCTGGGACTAGCGGGAGGGCAGAGTTACAATGAGCAGTTCTTC.

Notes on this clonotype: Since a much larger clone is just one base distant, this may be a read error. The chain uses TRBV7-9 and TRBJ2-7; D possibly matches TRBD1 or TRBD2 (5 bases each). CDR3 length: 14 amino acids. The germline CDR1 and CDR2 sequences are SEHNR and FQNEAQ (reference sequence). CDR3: CAISLAGAQGRQYF. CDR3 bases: TGTGCCATCAGCTTAGCTGGGGCGCAAGGGAGGCAGTACTTC.

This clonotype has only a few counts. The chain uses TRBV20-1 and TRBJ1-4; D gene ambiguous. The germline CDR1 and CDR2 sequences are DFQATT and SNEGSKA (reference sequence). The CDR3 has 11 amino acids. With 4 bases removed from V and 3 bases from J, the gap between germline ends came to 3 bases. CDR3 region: CSATANEKLFF. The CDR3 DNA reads TGCAGTGCTACAGCTAATGAAAAACTGTTTTTT.

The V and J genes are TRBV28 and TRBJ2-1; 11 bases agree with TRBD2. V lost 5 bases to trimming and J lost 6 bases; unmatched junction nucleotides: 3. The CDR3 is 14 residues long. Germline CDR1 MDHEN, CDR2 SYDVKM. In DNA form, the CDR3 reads TGTGCCAGCAGTGGGCTAGCGGGAGGCAATGAGCAGTTCTTC. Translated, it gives CASSGLAGGNEQFF.

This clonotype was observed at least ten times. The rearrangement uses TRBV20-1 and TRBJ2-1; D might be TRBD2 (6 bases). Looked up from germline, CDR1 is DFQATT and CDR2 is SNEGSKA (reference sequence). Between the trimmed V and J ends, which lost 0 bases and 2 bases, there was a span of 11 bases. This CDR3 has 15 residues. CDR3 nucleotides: TGCAGTGCTAGAGATCCCGGGAGAGCCTACAATGAGCAGTTCTTC. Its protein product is CSARDPGRAYNEQFF.

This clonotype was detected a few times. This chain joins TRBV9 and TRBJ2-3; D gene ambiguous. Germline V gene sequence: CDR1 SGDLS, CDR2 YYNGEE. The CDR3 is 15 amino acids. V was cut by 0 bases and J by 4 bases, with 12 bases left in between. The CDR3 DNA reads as TGTGCCAGCAGCGTAGTTTCTGGACGGGCAGATACGCAGTATTTT. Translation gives CASSVVSGRADTQYF. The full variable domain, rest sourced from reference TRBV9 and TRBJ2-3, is DSGVTQTPKHLITATGQRVTLRCSPRSGDLSVYWYQQSLDQGLQFLIQYYNGEERAKGNILERFSAQQFPDLHSELNLSSLELGDSALYFCASSVVSGRADTQYFGPGTRLTVL.

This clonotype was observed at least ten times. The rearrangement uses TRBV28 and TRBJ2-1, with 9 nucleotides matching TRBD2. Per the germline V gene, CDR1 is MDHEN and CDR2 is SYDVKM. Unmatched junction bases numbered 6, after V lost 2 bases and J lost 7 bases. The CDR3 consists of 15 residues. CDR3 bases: TGTGCCAGCAGTTTACCCGGGACTAGCAAGAATGAGCAGTTCTTC. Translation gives CASSLPGTSKNEQFF.

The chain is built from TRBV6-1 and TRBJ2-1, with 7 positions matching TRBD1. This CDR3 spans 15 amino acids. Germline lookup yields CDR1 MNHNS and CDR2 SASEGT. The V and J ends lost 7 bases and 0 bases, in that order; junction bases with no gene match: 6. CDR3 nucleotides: TGTGCCAGCAAAAACGACAGGGCCTCCTACAATGAGCAGTTCTTC. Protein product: CASKNDRASYNEQFF.

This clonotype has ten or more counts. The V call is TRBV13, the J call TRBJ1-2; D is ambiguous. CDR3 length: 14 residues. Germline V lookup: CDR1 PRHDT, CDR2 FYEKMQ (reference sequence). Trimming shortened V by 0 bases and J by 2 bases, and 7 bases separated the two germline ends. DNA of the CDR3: TGTGCCAGCAGCTTAGGCCGGCGGAACTATGGCTACACCTTC. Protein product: CASSLGRRNYGYTF.

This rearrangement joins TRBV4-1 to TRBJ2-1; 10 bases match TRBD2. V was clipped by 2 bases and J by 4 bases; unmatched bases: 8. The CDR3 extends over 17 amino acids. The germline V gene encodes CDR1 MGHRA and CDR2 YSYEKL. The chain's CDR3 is CASSQPIAGGPYNEQFF. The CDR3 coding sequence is TGCGCCAGCAGCCAACCCATAGCGGGAGGACCTTACAATGAGCAGTTCTTC.

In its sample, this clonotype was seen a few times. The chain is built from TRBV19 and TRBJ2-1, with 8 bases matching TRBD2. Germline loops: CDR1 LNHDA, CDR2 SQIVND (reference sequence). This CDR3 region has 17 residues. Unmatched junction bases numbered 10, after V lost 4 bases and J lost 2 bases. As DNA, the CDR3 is TGTGCCAGTAGTACCCTGGGGGGTAGCGGGACCTACAATGAGCAGTTCTTC. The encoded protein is CASSTLGGSGTYNEQFF.

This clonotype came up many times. For the CDR3, the DNA is TGTGCCAGCAGTTTATCGAGGGTAAAAGCGGGAGGGCCAGAGACCCAGTACTTC. Its translation: CASSLSRVKAGGPETQYF. The chain recombines TRBV28 with TRBJ2-5, with TRBD2 matching over 10 bases. The germline CDR1 and CDR2 sequences are MDHEN and SYDVKM. V lost 1 base and J lost 4; bases outside the gene matches: 12. The CDR3 has 18 amino acids.

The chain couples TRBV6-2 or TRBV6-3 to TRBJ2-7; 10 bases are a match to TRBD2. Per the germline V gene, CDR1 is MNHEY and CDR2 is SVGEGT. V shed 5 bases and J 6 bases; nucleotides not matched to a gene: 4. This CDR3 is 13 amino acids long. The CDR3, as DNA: TGTGCCAGCAGTGCTAGCGGGAGTGGCGAGCAGTACTTC. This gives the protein CASSASGSGEQYF.

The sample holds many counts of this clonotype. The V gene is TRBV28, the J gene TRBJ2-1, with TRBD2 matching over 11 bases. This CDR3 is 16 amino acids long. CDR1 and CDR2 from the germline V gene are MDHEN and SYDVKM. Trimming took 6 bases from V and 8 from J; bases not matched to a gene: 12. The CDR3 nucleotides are TGTGCCAGCAGCCAGGGGCTAGCGGGAGGAATCGATGAGCAGTTCTTC. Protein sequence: CASSQGLAGGIDEQFF.

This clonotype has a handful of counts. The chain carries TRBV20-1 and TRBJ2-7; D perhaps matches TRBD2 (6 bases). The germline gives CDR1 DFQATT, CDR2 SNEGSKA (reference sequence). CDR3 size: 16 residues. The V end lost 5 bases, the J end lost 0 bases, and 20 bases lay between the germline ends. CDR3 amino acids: CSAPVSGVPSSYEQYF. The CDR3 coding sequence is TGCAGTGCTCCGGTATCGGGGGTCCCGAGCTCCTACGAGCAGTACTTC.

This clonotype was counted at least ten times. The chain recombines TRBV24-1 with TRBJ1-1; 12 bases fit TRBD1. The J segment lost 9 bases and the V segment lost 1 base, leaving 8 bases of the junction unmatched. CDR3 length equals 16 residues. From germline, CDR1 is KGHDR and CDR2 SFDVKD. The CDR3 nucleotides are TGTGCCACCAGTGATTTTTCCGGGACAGGGGGCACGAAAGCTTTCTTT. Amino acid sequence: CATSDFSGTGGTKAFF.

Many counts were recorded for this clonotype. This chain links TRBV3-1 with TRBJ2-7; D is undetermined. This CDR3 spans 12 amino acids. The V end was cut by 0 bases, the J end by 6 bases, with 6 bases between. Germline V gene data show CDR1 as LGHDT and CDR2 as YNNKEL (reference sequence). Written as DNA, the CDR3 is TGTGCCAGCAGCCAAGATTCAGGCGAGCAGTACTTC. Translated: CASSQDSGEQYF.

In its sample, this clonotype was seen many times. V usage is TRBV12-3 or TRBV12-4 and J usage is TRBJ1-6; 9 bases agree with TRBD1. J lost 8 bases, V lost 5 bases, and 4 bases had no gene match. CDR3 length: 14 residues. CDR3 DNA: TGTGCCAGCAGTCCCGGACAGGGGTATTCACCCCTCCACTTT. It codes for CASSPGQGYSPLHF.